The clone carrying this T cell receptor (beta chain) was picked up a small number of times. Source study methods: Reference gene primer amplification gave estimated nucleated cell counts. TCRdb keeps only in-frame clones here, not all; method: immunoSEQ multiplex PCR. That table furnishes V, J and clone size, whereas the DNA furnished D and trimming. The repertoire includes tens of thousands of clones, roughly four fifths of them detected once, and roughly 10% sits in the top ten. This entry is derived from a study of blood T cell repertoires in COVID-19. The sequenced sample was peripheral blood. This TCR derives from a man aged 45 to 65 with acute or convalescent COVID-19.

CDR3 sequence (DNA): TGTGCCAGCAGTTTGCTGGGGCGGAATAGCAATCAGCCCCAGCATTTT. It is translated as CASSLLGRNSNQPQHF. The chain employs TRBV28 and TRBJ1-5; TRBD1 is a possible D gene (5 bases). The CDR3 loop spans 16 amino acids. Germline V gene lookup returns CDR1 MDHEN and CDR2 SYDVKM. Trimming cost V 3 bases and J 0 bases, with 12 bases left between them.